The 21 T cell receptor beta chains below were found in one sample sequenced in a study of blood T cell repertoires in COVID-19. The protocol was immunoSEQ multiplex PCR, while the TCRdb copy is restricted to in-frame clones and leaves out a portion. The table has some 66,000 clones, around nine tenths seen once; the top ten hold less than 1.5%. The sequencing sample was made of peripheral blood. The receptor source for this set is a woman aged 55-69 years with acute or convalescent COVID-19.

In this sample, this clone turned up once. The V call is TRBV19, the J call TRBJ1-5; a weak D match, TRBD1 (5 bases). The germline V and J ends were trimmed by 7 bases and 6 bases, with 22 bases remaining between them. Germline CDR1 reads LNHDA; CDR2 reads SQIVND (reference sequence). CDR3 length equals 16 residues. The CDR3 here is CASNLRAQQAGQPQHF. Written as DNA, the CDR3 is TGTGCCAGTAACCTCCGGGCCCAACAGGCCGGTCAGCCCCAGCATTTT.

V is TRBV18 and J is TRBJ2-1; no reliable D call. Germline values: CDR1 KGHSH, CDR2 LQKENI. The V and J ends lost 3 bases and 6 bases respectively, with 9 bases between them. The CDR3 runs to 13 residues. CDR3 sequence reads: CASSPSAGNEQFF. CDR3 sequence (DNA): TGTGCCAGCTCACCGAGTGCTGGCAATGAGCAGTTCTTC. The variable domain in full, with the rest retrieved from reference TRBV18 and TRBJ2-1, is NAGVMQNPRHLVRRRGQEARLRCSPMKGHSHVYWYRQLPEEGLKFMVYLQKENIIDESGMPKERFSAEFPKEGPSILRIQQVVRGDSAAYFCASSPSAGNEQFFGPGTRLTVL.

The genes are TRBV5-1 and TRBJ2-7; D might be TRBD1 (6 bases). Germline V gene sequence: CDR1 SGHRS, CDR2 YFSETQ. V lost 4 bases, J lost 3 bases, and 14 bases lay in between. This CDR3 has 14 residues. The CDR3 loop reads CASSPFPGDYEQYV. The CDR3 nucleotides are TGCGCCAGCAGCCCATTCCCAGGGGACTACGAGCAGTACGTC.

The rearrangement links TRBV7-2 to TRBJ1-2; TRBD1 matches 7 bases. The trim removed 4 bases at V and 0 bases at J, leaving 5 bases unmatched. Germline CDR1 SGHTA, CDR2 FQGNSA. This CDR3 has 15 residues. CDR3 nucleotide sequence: TGTGCCAGCAGCTACCCGGACAGGCCTAACTATGGCTACACCTTC. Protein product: CASSYPDRPNYGYTF.

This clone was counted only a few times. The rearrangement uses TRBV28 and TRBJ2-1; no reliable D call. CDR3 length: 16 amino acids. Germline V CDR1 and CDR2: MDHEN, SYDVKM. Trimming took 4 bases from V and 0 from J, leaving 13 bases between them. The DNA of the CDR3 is TGTGCCAGCAGTTCACGCGAAGCTAGCTCCTACAATGAGCAGTTCTTC. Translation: CASSSREASSYNEQFF. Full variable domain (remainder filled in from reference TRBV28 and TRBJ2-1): DVKVTQSSRYLVKRTGEKVFLECVQDMDHENMFWYRQDPGLGLRLIYFSYDVKMKEKGDIPEGYSVSREKKERFSLILESASTNQTSMYLCASSSREASSYNEQFFGPGTRLTVL.

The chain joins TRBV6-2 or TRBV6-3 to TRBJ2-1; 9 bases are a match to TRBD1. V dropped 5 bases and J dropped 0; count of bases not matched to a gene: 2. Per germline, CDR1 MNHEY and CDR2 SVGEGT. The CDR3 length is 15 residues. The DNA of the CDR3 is TGTGCCAGCAGTCGGACAGGGGACTCCTACAATGAGCAGTTCTTC. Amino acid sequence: CASSRTGDSYNEQFF.

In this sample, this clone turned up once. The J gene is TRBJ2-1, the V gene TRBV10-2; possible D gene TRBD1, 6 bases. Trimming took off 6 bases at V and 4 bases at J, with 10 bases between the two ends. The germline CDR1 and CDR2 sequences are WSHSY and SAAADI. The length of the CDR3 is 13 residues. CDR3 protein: CASRRQGYNEQFF. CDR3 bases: TGCGCCAGCAGGAGGCAGGGGTACAATGAGCAGTTCTTC.

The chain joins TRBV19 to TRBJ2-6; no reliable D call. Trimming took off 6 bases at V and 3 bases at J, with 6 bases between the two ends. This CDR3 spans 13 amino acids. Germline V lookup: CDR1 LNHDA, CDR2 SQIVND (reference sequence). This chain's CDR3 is CASSRLGANVLTF. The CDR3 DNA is TGTGCCAGTAGCCGTCTTGGGGCCAACGTCCTGACTTTC.

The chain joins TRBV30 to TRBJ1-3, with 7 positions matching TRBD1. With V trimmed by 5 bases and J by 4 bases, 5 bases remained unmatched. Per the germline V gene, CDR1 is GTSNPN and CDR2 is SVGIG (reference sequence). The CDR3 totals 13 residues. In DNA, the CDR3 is TGTGCCTGGTCCGGGACAGACGGAAACACCATATATTTT. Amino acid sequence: CAWSGTDGNTIYF.

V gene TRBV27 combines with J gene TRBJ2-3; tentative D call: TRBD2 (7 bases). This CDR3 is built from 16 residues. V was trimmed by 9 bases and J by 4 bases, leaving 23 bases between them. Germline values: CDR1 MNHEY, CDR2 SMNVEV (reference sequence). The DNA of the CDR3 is TGTGCCAGGGGATCTAGAAGCGGGAACAGGGCAGATACGCAGTATTTT. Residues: CARGSRSGNRADTQYF.

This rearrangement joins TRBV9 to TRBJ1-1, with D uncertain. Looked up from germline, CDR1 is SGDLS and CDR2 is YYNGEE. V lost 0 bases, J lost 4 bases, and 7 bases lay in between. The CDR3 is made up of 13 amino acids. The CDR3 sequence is CASSVGRSTEAFF. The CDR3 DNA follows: TGTGCCAGCAGCGTAGGGCGGTCCACTGAAGCTTTCTTT.

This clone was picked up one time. In DNA, the CDR3 is TGTGCCAGCAGTGACCGTTCCTACTCTGGAAACACCATATATTTT. Amino acid sequence: CASSDRSYSGNTIYF. The chain combines TRBV6-1 with TRBJ1-3; D not resolved. The V end was cut by 3 bases, the J end by 0 bases, with 9 bases between. The CDR3 extends over 15 amino acids. Germline values: CDR1 MNHNS, CDR2 SASEGT.

The CDR3, as DNA: TGCAGTGCTAGACGGGAGATACAGTTCTTC. This codes for CSARREIQFF. The chain is built from TRBV20-1 and TRBJ2-1, with TRBD2 as a possible D gene (6 bases). This CDR3 is 10 amino acids long. CDR1 is DFQATT, CDR2 SNEGSKA, per germline (reference sequence). Trimming stripped 2 bases from V and 13 bases from J, with 9 bases between.

In nucleotides, the CDR3 is TGTGCCAGCAGCCAACTCGGGGTGCGTGGCTACACCTTC. Translated: CASSQLGVRGYTF. V and J are TRBV14 and TRBJ1-2; no definite D call. The CDR3 consists of 13 residues. Trimming took off 2 bases at V and 7 bases at J, with 11 bases between the two ends. Germline loops: CDR1 SGHDN, CDR2 FVKESK.

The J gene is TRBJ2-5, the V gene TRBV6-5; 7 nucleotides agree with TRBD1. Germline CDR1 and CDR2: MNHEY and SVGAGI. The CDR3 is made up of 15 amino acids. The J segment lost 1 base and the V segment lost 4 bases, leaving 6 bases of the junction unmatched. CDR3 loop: CASSFRQGLQETQYF. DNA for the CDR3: TGTGCCAGCAGTTTTAGACAGGGCCTCCAAGAGACCCAGTACTTC.

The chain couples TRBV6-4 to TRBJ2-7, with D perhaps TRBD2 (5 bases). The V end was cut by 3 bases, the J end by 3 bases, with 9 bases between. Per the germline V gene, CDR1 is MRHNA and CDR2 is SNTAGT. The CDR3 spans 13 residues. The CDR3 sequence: CASSESGNYEQYV. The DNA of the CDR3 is TGTGCCAGCAGTGAATCCGGGAACTACGAGCAGTACGTC.

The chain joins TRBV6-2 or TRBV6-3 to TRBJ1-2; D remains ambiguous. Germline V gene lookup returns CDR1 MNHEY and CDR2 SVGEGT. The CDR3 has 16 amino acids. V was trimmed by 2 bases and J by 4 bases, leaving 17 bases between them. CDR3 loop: CASSYVAAAALYGYTF. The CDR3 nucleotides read TGTGCCAGCAGTTACGTCGCGGCCGCCGCCCTCTATGGCTACACCTTC.

The CDR3 bases are TGTGCCACCAGCAGAGATCGGGACAGGGACCAAGAGACCCAGTACTTC. Amino acids: CATSRDRDRDQETQYF. The chain recombines TRBV15 with TRBJ2-5, with 9 positions matching TRBD1. The V segment lost 0 bases and the J segment 0 bases; nucleotides outside the gene matches: 2. Per the germline V gene, CDR1 is LNHNV and CDR2 is YYDKDF (reference sequence). This CDR3 region has 16 residues.

CDR3: CASSPASTYNSPLHF. The CDR3 region has the DNA TGTGCCAGCTCACCAGCCAGTACCTATAATTCACCCCTCCACTTT. The chain recombines TRBV18 with TRBJ1-6; D uncertain. Per germline, CDR1 KGHSH and CDR2 LQKENI. Trimming cost V 2 bases and J 2 bases, with 7 bases left between them. The CDR3 length is 15 residues.

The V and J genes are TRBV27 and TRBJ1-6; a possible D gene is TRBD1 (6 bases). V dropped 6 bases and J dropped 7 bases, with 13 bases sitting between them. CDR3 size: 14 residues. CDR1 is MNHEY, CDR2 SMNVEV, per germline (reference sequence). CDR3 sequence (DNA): TGTGCCAGCAGGCCTCAGGGGTGGAATTCACCCCTCCACTTT. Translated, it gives CASRPQGWNSPLHF.

The CDR3 protein is CAPLTGELFF. In DNA, the CDR3 is TGTGCCCCCCTGACCGGGGAGCTGTTTTTT. This rearrangement joins TRBV15 to TRBJ2-2; D remains ambiguous. The CDR3 length is 10 residues. Germline V gene lookup returns CDR1 LNHNV and CDR2 YYDKDF (reference sequence). Trimming pared 11 bases from V and 5 bases from J, leaving 6 bases between.